The 19 T cell receptor beta chains listed next were all sequenced from one sample in a study of radiation and T cells in renal cell carcinoma. The repertoire was sequenced with immunoSEQ multiplex PCR; TCRdb's copy has only in-frame clones and lacks some. Among about 100,000 clones listed, 70% to 85% were seen once. Time point: blood 4 weeks post-SBRT, at nephrectomy. The treatment denotes: 15 Gy SBRT to primary tumor, nephrectomy 4 weeks later. This specimen was blood, taken from a patient whose treatment included radiotherapy and nephrectomy. The origin of the receptors is a man between 60 and 75 years old with renal cell carcinoma.

This clone was detected only a few times. V usage is TRBV6-5 and J usage is TRBJ1-1; 7 positions agree with TRBD1. Losses at the gene ends were 4 bases for V and 12 bases for J; bases not matched to a gene: 8. This CDR3 has 12 amino acids. Germline lookup yields CDR1 MNHEY and CDR2 SVGAGI. The CDR3 is CASSLRQGRSFF. The CDR3 nucleotides read TGTGCCAGCAGTTTAAGACAGGGTAGGTCTTTCTTT.

The J gene is TRBJ2-3, the V gene TRBV19; 7 bases align to TRBD2. The CDR3 sequence is 14 residues long. V was clipped by 5 bases and J by 2 bases; unmatched bases: 4. Looked up from germline, CDR1 is LNHDA and CDR2 is SQIVND (reference sequence). In DNA form, the CDR3 reads TGTGCCAGTAGTTCAGCGGGAAACACAGATACGCAGTATTTT. Its translation: CASSSAGNTDTQYF.

The genes are TRBV14 and TRBJ2-7, with D possibly called TRBD1 or TRBD2 (7 bases each). Germline CDR1 and CDR2: SGHDN and FVKESK. The CDR3 consists of 17 residues. Trimming stripped 5 bases from V and 0 bases from J, with 20 bases between. CDR3 coding DNA: TGTGCCAGCAGCTTTAGAGGAGGGGGCGGGGGCTCCTACGAGCAGTACTTC. Translated, it gives CASSFRGGGGGSYEQYF.

J is TRBJ2-1 and V is TRBV6-6; 15 nucleotides match TRBD2. Trimming took 5 bases from V and 7 from J; bases not matched to a gene: 6. CDR3 length: 16 amino acids. Germline V gene lookup returns CDR1 MNHNY and CDR2 SVGAGI (reference sequence). The CDR3 loop is CASSPPGTSGRNEQFF. CDR3 bases: TGTGCCAGCAGTCCACCCGGGACTAGCGGGAGGAATGAGCAGTTCTTC.

This chain joins TRBV27 and TRBJ2-1; 9 bases are shared with TRBD1. From germline, CDR1 is MNHEY and CDR2 SMNVEV (reference sequence). The V segment lost 3 bases and the J segment 5 bases; nucleotides outside the gene matches: 8. The CDR3 loop spans 16 amino acids. The CDR3 spells CASSFLYRGLHNEQFF. The CDR3 nucleotides read TGTGCCAGCAGTTTCCTCTACAGGGGGCTCCACAATGAGCAGTTCTTC.

The chain couples TRBV27 to TRBJ2-5; 7 nucleotides agree with TRBD2. The V gene end was trimmed by 2 bases and the J gene end by 8 bases; junction bases not matched to a gene: 8. Germline V gene lookup returns CDR1 MNHEY and CDR2 SMNVEV (reference sequence). This CDR3 has 14 residues. Here the CDR3 reads CASSLGARGDTQYF. As DNA, the CDR3 is TGTGCCAGCAGTTTAGGTGCCCGGGGGGACACCCAGTACTTC.

The V call is TRBV7-9, the J call TRBJ2-3, with 9 bases fitting TRBD2. This CDR3 has 19 residues. Germline CDR1 reads SEHNR; CDR2 reads FQNEAQ (reference sequence). Trimming at V came to 0 bases and at J to 10 bases, leaving 20 bases not matched to a gene. For the CDR3, the DNA is TGTGCCAGCAGCTTAGCGCGCGGTTCGCGGGAGGGCCCGGGGGGAGCGCAGTATTTT. Protein product: CASSLARGSREGPGGAQYF.

This chain joins TRBV2 and TRBJ2-2; 9 nucleotides agree with TRBD1. CDR1 and CDR2 (germline): SNHLY, FYNNEI. V dropped 4 bases and J dropped 0; count of bases not matched to a gene: 0. The CDR3 runs to 15 residues. The CDR3, as DNA: TGTGCCAGCAGTGGGGACAGGGCGAACACCGGGGAGCTGTTTTTT. Protein: CASSGDRANTGELFF.

The J gene is TRBJ2-7, the V gene TRBV7-8; D is ambiguous. The length of the CDR3 is 14 residues. Germline V gene sequence: CDR1 SGHVS, CDR2 FQNEAQ. V gave up 2 bases and J gave up 3 bases, with 11 bases separating them. The CDR3 nucleotides are TGTGCCAGCAGCTTAAGTGCAGGCTTCTACGAGCAGTACTTC. It translates to CASSLSAGFYEQYF.

The CDR3, as DNA: TGTGCCAGCAGCGTAGGAGGGGATTTGTACGAGCAGTACTTC. Its translation: CASSVGGDLYEQYF. The chain recombines TRBV9 with TRBJ2-7; possibly TRBD1 or TRBD2 for D (5 bases each). Germline V gene data show CDR1 as SGDLS and CDR2 as YYNGEE. Trimming took 0 bases from V and 4 from J, leaving 11 bases between them. The CDR3 spans 14 residues.

The gene calls are TRBV4-1 and TRBJ2-3, with D perhaps TRBD1 (6 bases). Per germline, CDR1 MGHRA and CDR2 YSYEKL. CDR3 length: 15 residues. V lost 2 bases and J 3 bases, leaving 12 bases between the germline ends. The CDR3, as DNA: TGCGCCAGCAGCCAACTACAGGGAATTACAGATACGCAGTATTTT. Its translation: CASSQLQGITDTQYF.

The chain joins TRBV2 to TRBJ2-2, with D unclear. The CDR3 covers 13 residues. V was clipped by 6 bases and J by 2 bases, with 7 bases between them. The germline V gene encodes CDR1 SNHLY and CDR2 FYNNEI. The CDR3 DNA reads as TGTGCCAGCAGCTATGCCAACACCGGGGAGCTGTTTTTT. Its translation is CASSYANTGELFF.

The rearrangement uses TRBV6-5 and TRBJ2-2; the D is unclear. Germline CDR1 MNHEY, CDR2 SVGAGI. The ends were cut back, 2 bases at V and 1 base at J, with 8 bases in the middle. The CDR3 totals 15 residues. Here the CDR3 reads CASSYGSGNTGELFF. The CDR3 region has the DNA TGTGCCAGCAGTTACGGTTCCGGGAACACCGGGGAGCTGTTTTTT.

This clone has only a few counts. The chain recombines TRBV19 with TRBJ2-7; D might be TRBD1 (6 bases). V was pared by 5 bases and J by 2 bases, with 19 bases between. Germline V gene sequence: CDR1 LNHDA, CDR2 SQIVND (reference sequence). The CDR3 is 16 residues long. CDR3 protein: CASSGRDTQLTYEQYF. The DNA for the CDR3 is TGTGCCAGTAGTGGCCGGGACACGCAGCTAACCTACGAGCAGTACTTC.

This rearrangement joins TRBV10-3 to TRBJ2-5, with 9 bases aligning to TRBD2. CDR3 size: 17 residues. The germline gives CDR1 ENHRY, CDR2 SYGVKD. V gave up 6 bases and J gave up 4 bases; unmatched junction bases: 15. CDR3 residues: CAIRPNPSAGGRETQYF. CDR3 nucleotides: TGTGCCATCAGGCCCAATCCCTCAGCGGGAGGTCGAGAGACCCAGTACTTC.

J is TRBJ2-1 and V is TRBV7-9, with no clear D. Between the trimmed V and J ends, which lost 5 bases and 0 bases, there was a span of 8 bases. Germline V gives CDR1 SEHNR, CDR2 FQNEAQ (reference sequence). The CDR3 has 14 amino acids. CDR3 protein: CASSLQYSYNEQFF. CDR3 in DNA: TGTGCCAGCAGCCTTCAATACTCCTACAATGAGCAGTTCTTC.

About this clone: Germline is not matched at one junction end, which may reflect a read error. CDR3 in amino acids: CASSLAEGITLF. Here the CDR3 DNA reads TGTGCCAGCAGCTTAGCGGAGGGGATAACACTCTTC. This chain connects TRBV7-9 to TRBJ2-1, with a possible D match to TRBD2 (6 bases). The V gene's germline CDR1 is SEHNR and CDR2 FQNEAQ (reference sequence). This CDR3 has 12 amino acids.

The gene calls are TRBV29-1 and TRBJ2-5; 10 bases are shared with TRBD1. Germline V gene lookup returns CDR1 SQVTM and CDR2 ANQGSEA. Trimming at V came to 4 bases and at J to 3 bases, leaving 17 bases not matched to a gene. The CDR3 runs to 18 residues. The CDR3 loop reads CSVVGWATGTGAEETQYF. CDR3 bases: TGCAGCGTTGTGGGATGGGCCACCGGGACAGGGGCCGAAGAGACCCAGTACTTC.

The rearrangement uses TRBV28 and TRBJ1-1, with D perhaps TRBD1 (6 bases). This CDR3 is 18 amino acids long. The ends were cut back, 1 base at V and 10 bases at J, with 28 bases in the middle. CDR1 is MDHEN, CDR2 SYDVKM, per germline. Written as DNA, the CDR3 is TGTGCCAGCAGTTTATCTTTACCCCTCTTTCAGGGGTCCATGGGAGCTTTCTTT. This encodes CASSLSLPLFQGSMGAFF.